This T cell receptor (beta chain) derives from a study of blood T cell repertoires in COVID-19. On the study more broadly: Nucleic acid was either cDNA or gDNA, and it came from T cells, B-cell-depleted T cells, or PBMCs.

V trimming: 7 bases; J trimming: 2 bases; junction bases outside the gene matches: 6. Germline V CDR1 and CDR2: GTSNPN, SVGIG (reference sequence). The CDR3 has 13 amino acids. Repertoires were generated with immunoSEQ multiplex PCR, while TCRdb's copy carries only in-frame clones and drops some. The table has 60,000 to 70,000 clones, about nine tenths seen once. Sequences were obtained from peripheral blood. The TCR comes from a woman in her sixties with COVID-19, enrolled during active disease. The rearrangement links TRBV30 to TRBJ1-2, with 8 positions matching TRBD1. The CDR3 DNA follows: TGTGCCTTTCCTACAGGGGGAAACTATGGCTACACCTTC. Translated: CAFPTGGNYGYTF.